This T cell receptor beta chain was identified in a study of blood T cell repertoires in COVID-19. Across the study: Samples taken during acute and convalescent COVID-19 were collected in the United States, Italy and Spain. T cells, B-cell-depleted T cells, or PBMCs supplied cDNA or gDNA.

As originally analysed: The assay estimated nucleated cells by amplifying reference gene primers. Only in-frame clones appear in the TCRdb table, and some are missing; sequencing was by immunoSEQ multiplex PCR. Clonal size and the V and J genes are those of that table, whereas D and trimming came from the DNA. The table has some 180,000 clones, 82% seen once; the top ten hold about 5.5%. The study assigned cohorts using participant-reported clinical history. V was clipped by 0 bases and J by 2 bases, with 11 bases between them. The germline V gene has CDR1 SGHRS and CDR2 YFSETQ. CDR3 length: 15 amino acids.

The receptor was isolated from an older woman with acute COVID-19. The material sequenced was PBMCs or T cells enriched from blood (not recorded which). The rearrangement links TRBV5-1 to TRBJ2-5; D is possibly TRBD2 (6 bases). The CDR3 DNA follows: TGCGCCAGCAGCTTGGGGGCGGGGACGCAAGAGACCCAGTACTTC. Residues: CASSLGAGTQETQYF.